This entry is about one T cell receptor beta chain. Its target is not known. The sample belongs to a study of T cells in Graves' hyperthyroidism and ophthalmopathy. General study points: The model foresaw ophthalmopathy a median roughly 6.3 months prior to onset. Through a model of 13 V-J features, ophthalmopathy was separated from stable hyperthyroidism. Most thyroid clonotypes with frequency above 0.001 were detected in blood.

RNA transcripts yielded amplified TCR beta CDR3 regions. First-round RT-PCR with HTBI primers amplified the TCR CDR3 region. TCRdb called the multiplex PCR reads again in MiXCR, with one record for every CDR3 protein. The table has roughly 100,000 distinct CDR3 sequences, around 50% seen once. Germline V gives CDR1 SGHTA, CDR2 FQGTGA. Germline trimming cut 2 bases from V and 0 bases from J; bases unmatched to any gene: 2. The length of the CDR3 is 17 residues. Clinical symptoms, serum thyroxine and TRAb, thyroid ultrasound and orbital computed tomography were used for the diagnoses. The source material was blood. This receptor was taken from a woman aged 40-49 years with Graves' hyperthyroidism. The chain recombines TRBV7-3 with TRBJ2-5, with 14 bases identical to TRBD2. This CDR3 is CASSLGLAGGYQETQYF. In DNA, the CDR3 is TGTGCCAGCAGCTTAGGACTAGCGGGAGGATACCAAGAGACCCAGTACTTC. The full variable domain, in which reference TRBV7-3 and TRBJ2-5 provide the parts outside the CDR3, is GAGVSQTPSNKVTEKGKYVELRCDPISGHTALYWYRQSLGQGPEFLIYFQGTGAADDSGLPNDRFFAVRPEGSVSTLKIQRTERGDSAVYLCASSLGLAGGYQETQYFGPGTRLLVL.